This record concerns one T cell receptor (beta chain) sequence. Its specificity is not known. Tregs were sorted as CD4+CD25+CD127-/low cells. Semi-nested PCR with Nested Universal Primer A followed constant-region reverse priming of full-length variable regions. From the 5' RACE reads, TCRdb called clonotypes with MiXCR, one entry per CDR3 protein. The sample includes about 57,000 distinct CDR3 sequences, 26% seen only once; the top ten take around 2%. Notes on the study in general: In terms of TCR gene usage, tumor memory CD4+ T cells clustered together with blood and lymph node memory CD4+ cells, as well as with lymph node naive CD4+ cells. Tumor Tregs overlapped most with tumor, then blood, naive CD4+ cells.

The CDR3 has 15 residues. The V gene's germline CDR1 is DFQATT and CDR2 SNEGSKA (reference sequence). V trimming: 1 base; J trimming: 3 bases; junction bases outside the gene matches: 7. Sequenced material: tumor-infiltrating Tregs sorted from the breast tumor. This clonotype originated in a female donor with breast cancer. The chain recombines TRBV20-1 with TRBJ2-3, with 7 bases lining up with TRBD1. The CDR3 loop is CSARAGTEGTDTQYF. CDR3 sequence (DNA): TGCAGTGCTAGAGCCGGGACAGAGGGTACAGATACGCAGTATTTT.